This T cell receptor beta chain was obtained from a study of neurological immune-mediated disorders. This clonotype was picked up many times. CDR3 length: 14 residues. The V end was cut by 1 base, the J end by 1 base, with 7 bases between. From germline, CDR1 is MNHEY and CDR2 SMNVEV (reference sequence). MiXCR, run by TCRdb on the 5' RACE reads, gives a single entry per CDR3 protein. The sample has 12,000 to 15,000 distinct CDR3 sequences; under 15% are singletons. The sequenced sample was CD8+ T cells from blood. This sequence was found in a female donor with HTLV-1-associated myelopathy (HAM/TSP). The V and J genes are TRBV27 and TRBJ1-1; a possible D gene is TRBD1 (5 bases). CDR3 loop: CASSLWQGNTEAFF. In nucleotides, the CDR3 is TGTGCCAGCAGTTTATGGCAGGGGAACACTGAAGCTTTCTTT.